This section outlines one T cell receptor (beta chain) sequence together with its context. Its antigen is currently unknown. Patients picked for sequencing had shown CD8+CD57+ cell expansion detected by flow cytometry. When blood sampling took place, the patients had received no therapy. According to the study, genomic DNA was the template for TCR beta VDJ and CDR3 profiling. In TCRdb, the reads were re-called with MiXCR into one record per CDR3 protein. Of fewer than 300,000 distinct CDR3 sequences detected, about 80% appear once; the ten largest clones hold around 40%. The sample belongs to a study of CD8+CD57+ T cells in acquired aplastic anemia. Background on the study: The mean DNA yield obtained from sorted CD4+ and CD8+ cells came to 3 to 4 ug.

Study-wide results and limits: Controls did not differ significantly from patients in CD8+ Simpson's diversity.

The material sequenced was sorted CD4+, CD8+, or CD8+CD57+ T cells (not recorded which) from PBMCs. The clonotype originates from a human donor with aplastic anemia.

CDR3 bases: TGTGCCAGCAGCGACTATGGCTACACCTTC. This sequence encodes CASSDYGYTF. This rearrangement joins TRBV7-9 to TRBJ1-2; D call uncertain. The V and J ends lost 5 bases and 3 bases respectively, with 1 base between them. CDR3 length: 10 residues. The germline CDR1 and CDR2 sequences are SEHNR and FQNEAQ (reference sequence).